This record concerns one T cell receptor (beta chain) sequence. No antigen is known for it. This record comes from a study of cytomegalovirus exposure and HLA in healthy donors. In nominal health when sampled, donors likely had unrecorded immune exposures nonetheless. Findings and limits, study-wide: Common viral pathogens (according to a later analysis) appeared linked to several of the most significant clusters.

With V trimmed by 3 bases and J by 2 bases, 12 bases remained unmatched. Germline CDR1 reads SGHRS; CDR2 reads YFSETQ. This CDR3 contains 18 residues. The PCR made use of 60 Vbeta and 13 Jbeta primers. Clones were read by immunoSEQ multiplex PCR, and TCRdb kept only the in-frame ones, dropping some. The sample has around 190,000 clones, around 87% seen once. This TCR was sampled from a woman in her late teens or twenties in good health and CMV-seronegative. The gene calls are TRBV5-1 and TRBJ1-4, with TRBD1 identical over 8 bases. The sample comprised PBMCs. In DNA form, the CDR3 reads TGCGCCAGCAGCTATAAAGGACAGGGTAAGTACACTAATGAAAAACTGTTTTTT. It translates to CASSYKGQGKYTNEKLFF.